The next 27 T cell receptor beta chains were all read from a single sample in a study of shared clonotypes between healthy human individuals. CD45RO-negative CD8 cells positively selected for CCR7 made up the naive population, which excluded terminally differentiated effector memory CD45RA+ cells. This table comes from immunoSEQ multiplex PCR, and its TCRdb copy is limited to in-frame clones, with some not included. This table has roughly 2,000,000 clones, 93% appearing once. The sample taken for sequencing was naive CD8+ T cells from PBMCs. All receptors come from a man aged 18 to 29 in good health. Some clones in this sample may be carry-over from other donors' samples.

This chain connects TRBV4-1 to TRBJ2-3; D is perhaps TRBD2 (5 bases). The CDR3 runs 13 residues. Germline-derived CDR1 and CDR2 are MGHRA and YSYEKL. V was pared by 7 bases and J by 4 bases, with 12 bases between. Here the CDR3 DNA reads TGCGCCAGCATCGGAGGTAGTGCAGATACGCAGTATTTT. Protein sequence: CASIGGSADTQYF.

This chain connects TRBV7-9 to TRBJ2-5; perhaps D is TRBD1 or TRBD2 (5 bases each). Germline values: CDR1 SEHNR, CDR2 FQNEAQ (reference sequence). This CDR3 comprises 15 residues. Trimming left V 1 base short and J 7 bases short, with 16 bases between. The CDR3 loop is CASSLGETAAVTQYF. CDR3 sequence (DNA): TGTGCCAGCAGCTTAGGGGAGACAGCGGCAGTGACCCAGTACTTC.

The chain recombines TRBV29-1 with TRBJ2-5; tentative D call: TRBD2 (6 bases). The J call is in doubt because the DNA end fits TRBJ2-7 better. There are 11 residues in the CDR3. Germline loops: CDR1 SQVTM, CDR2 ANQGSEA. As DNA, the CDR3 is TGCAGCGGGGGAGGACCTTACGAGCAGTACTTC. Translating it yields CSGGGPYEQYF.

The chain is built from TRBV28 and TRBJ2-3; tentatively, D is TRBD2 (5 bases). The CDR3 is 16 amino acids. V was pared by 1 base and J by 4 bases, with 15 bases between. Germline V gene data show CDR1 as MDHEN and CDR2 as SYDVKM. The chain's CDR3 is CASSLYPLADADTQYF. The CDR3 nucleotides read TGTGCCAGCAGTTTATACCCCCTAGCAGACGCAGATACGCAGTATTTT.

The genes are TRBV13 and TRBJ2-7, with 9 nucleotides matching TRBD1. The CDR3 sequence is 15 residues long. Germline-derived CDR1 and CDR2 are PRHDT and FYEKMQ (reference sequence). The trim removed 4 bases at V and 2 bases at J, leaving 6 bases unmatched. For the CDR3, the DNA is TGTGCCAGCAGCTGGGGACAGGGCCCTACCTACGAGCAGTACTTC. Translated, it gives CASSWGQGPTYEQYF. The variable domain in full, completed from reference TRBV13 and TRBJ2-7, reads AAGVIQSPRHLIKEKRETATLKCYPIPRHDTVYWYQQGPGQDPQFLISFYEKMQSDKGSIPDRFSAQQFSDYHSELNMSSLELGDSALYFCASSWGQGPTYEQYFGPGTRLTVT.

This chain uses TRBV6-5 with TRBJ2-6; D might be TRBD2 (6 bases). The V and J ends lost 6 bases and 0 bases respectively, with 9 bases between them. This CDR3 spans 15 amino acids. Germline V gene sequence: CDR1 MNHEY, CDR2 SVGAGI. The CDR3 bases are TGTGCCAGCAGGCCCGGGAGCTCTGGGGCCAACGTCCTGACTTTC. Its protein is CASRPGSSGANVLTF.

This chain uses TRBV7-3 with TRBJ2-3; D call uncertain. The V end lost 1 base, the J end lost 3 bases, and 5 bases lay between the germline ends. The germline gives CDR1 SGHTA, CDR2 FQGTGA. This CDR3 spans 13 amino acids. DNA of the CDR3: TGTGCCAGCAGCTTAAAATGGACAGATACGCAGTATTTT. The encoded protein is CASSLKWTDTQYF.

The chain has TRBV15 and TRBJ1-4; no clear D. Germline V lookup: CDR1 LNHNV, CDR2 YYDKDF (reference sequence). The V end lost 0 bases, the J end lost 0 bases, and 11 bases lay between the germline ends. CDR3 length: 17 residues. CDR3 protein: CATSRDGWRATNEKLFF. The CDR3 DNA sequence: TGTGCCACCAGCAGAGATGGGTGGCGGGCAACTAATGAAAAACTGTTTTTT.

This clone was recorded once. The chain uses TRBV27 and TRBJ2-3, with a tentative D call TRBD2 (5 bases). The V and J ends lost 2 bases and 4 bases respectively, with 16 bases between them. The germline V gene encodes CDR1 MNHEY and CDR2 SMNVEV (reference sequence). The CDR3 length is 16 residues. CDR3 loop: CASSLGKPRGADTQYF. CDR3 bases: TGTGCCAGCAGTTTAGGTAAGCCTCGGGGAGCAGATACGCAGTATTTT.

The V and J genes are TRBV19 and TRBJ2-7; TRBD1 might be the D (6 bases). Trimming stripped 1 base from V and 5 bases from J, with 18 bases between. The CDR3 spans 16 residues. Germline V CDR1 and CDR2: LNHDA, SQIVND (reference sequence). CDR3 protein: CASSIGRTVQGDEQYF. DNA for the CDR3: TGTGCCAGTAGTATAGGCCGGACAGTCCAGGGTGACGAGCAGTACTTC. The variable domain in full, completed from reference TRBV19 and TRBJ2-7, reads DGGITQSPKYLFRKEGQNVTLSCEQNLNHDAMYWYRQDPGQGLRLIYYSQIVNDFQKGDIAEGYSVSREKKESFPLTVTSAQKNPTAFYLCASSIGRTVQGDEQYFGPGTRLTVT.

The chain has TRBV4-1 and TRBJ1-1, with D hard to call. Germline lookup yields CDR1 MGHRA and CDR2 YSYEKL. With 4 bases removed from V and 7 bases from J, the gap between germline ends came to 16 bases. The CDR3 contains 14 residues. CDR3 nucleotide sequence: TGCGCCAGCAGCCTGACCCAATCTTCGGTTGAAGCTTTCTTT. Amino acid sequence: CASSLTQSSVEAFF.

The chain has TRBV7-6 and TRBJ1-1; D is perhaps TRBD1 (5 bases). The CDR3 totals 13 residues. The germline V gene encodes CDR1 SGHVS and CDR2 FNYEAQ. Trimming removed 4 bases from V and 7 bases from J, with 13 bases in between. CDR3: CASSSPGRLEAFF. The CDR3 bases are TGTGCCAGCAGCTCGCCGGGACGGCTTGAAGCTTTCTTT.

CDR3 region: CASSLGTLLHEQYF. The CDR3 DNA sequence: TGTGCCAGCAGCTTAGGAACCCTCCTCCACGAGCAGTACTTC. This chain links TRBV11-2 with TRBJ2-7; no clear D gene. Germline CDR1 reads SGHAT; CDR2 reads FQNNGV. Trimming stripped 1 base from V and 5 bases from J, with 12 bases between. This CDR3 is 14 amino acids long.

V and J are TRBV9 and TRBJ2-1; 9 bases line up with TRBD2. Per the germline V gene, CDR1 is SGDLS and CDR2 is YYNGEE. J was trimmed by 8 bases and V by 3 bases; bases with no gene match: 24. CDR3 length: 20 amino acids. As DNA, the CDR3 is TGTGCCAGCAGCGCCACCGGAGTAGCGGGGGTTGAGGCCGACTTCTATGAGCAGTTCTTC. It translates to CASSATGVAGVEADFYEQFF.

The chain recombines TRBV27 with TRBJ2-1; 10 bases are shared with TRBD2. The CDR3 loop spans 16 amino acids. With 2 bases clipped from V and 9 bases from J, the junction kept 10 bases outside the gene matches. Germline lookup yields CDR1 MNHEY and CDR2 SMNVEV (reference sequence). This CDR3 reads CASSLLAPSGSSEQFF. CDR3 coding DNA: TGTGCCAGCAGTTTACTCGCGCCTAGCGGGAGTTCTGAGCAGTTCTTC.

The chain links TRBV4-3 to TRBJ1-2, with a possible D match to TRBD1 (6 bases). Trimming pared 3 bases from V and 2 bases from J, leaving 13 bases between. CDR1 and CDR2 (germline): LGHNA, YSLEER. This CDR3 contains 15 residues. The CDR3 sequence is CASSHVTQGNYGYTF. CDR3 sequence (DNA): TGCGCCAGCAGCCATGTCACGCAGGGGAACTATGGCTACACCTTC.

This chain joins TRBV6-6 and TRBJ2-1; TRBD1 might be the D (6 bases). Germline CDR1 reads MNHNY; CDR2 reads SVGAGI (reference sequence). V lost 4 bases and J 6 bases, leaving 10 bases between the germline ends. This CDR3 has 13 residues. CDR3 region: CASSLQGTNEQFF. The CDR3 DNA reads as TGTGCCAGCAGTTTACAGGGTACCAATGAGCAGTTCTTC.

This rearrangement joins TRBV4-3 to TRBJ1-3; 7 nucleotides match TRBD1. The germline V gene has CDR1 LGHNA and CDR2 YSLEER. The CDR3 spans 15 residues. The junction had 7 bases not matched to a gene; V was cut back by 4 bases and J by 4 bases. CDR3 sequence reads: CASSPDRAGGNTIYF. The DNA for the CDR3 is TGCGCCAGCAGCCCAGACAGGGCCGGCGGAAACACCATATATTTT.

The chain couples TRBV4-2 to TRBJ2-7, with D perhaps matching TRBD1 (6 bases). Germline V gene data show CDR1 as LGHNA and CDR2 as YNFKEQ. The CDR3 consists of 15 residues. Trimming removed 0 bases at V and 1 base at J, with 10 bases between. The CDR3 DNA follows: TGTGCCAGCAGCCAAGATTTTGACAGGTCCTACGAGCAGTACTTC. It is translated as CASSQDFDRSYEQYF.

This clone was seen once. The CDR3 sequence is CSVGGARLSTEAFF. DNA of the CDR3: TGCAGCGTTGGGGGGGCACGGTTGAGCACTGAAGCTTTCTTT. The chain employs TRBV29-1 and TRBJ1-1; D is possibly TRBD1 (6 bases). The CDR3 contains 14 residues. Germline V gives CDR1 SQVTM, CDR2 ANQGSEA. V was cut by 4 bases and J by 4 bases, with 16 bases left in between.

A word on this clone: This same CDR3 is encoded by further DNA sequences in the sample. The genes are TRBV9 and TRBJ2-1; 7 bases are a match to TRBD2. There are 13 residues in the CDR3. V shed 0 bases, J shed 7 bases, and the junction held 1 base outside the gene matches. Germline CDR1 reads SGDLS; CDR2 reads YYNGEE. CDR3 in amino acids: CASSVDGGNEQFF. As DNA, the CDR3 is TGTGCCAGCAGCGTAGACGGGGGGAATGAGCAGTTCTTC. Based on the CDR3 plus reference TRBV9 and TRBJ2-1, the full variable domain is DSGVTQTPKHLITATGQRVTLRCSPRSGDLSVYWYQQSLDQGLQFLIQYYNGEERAKGNILERFSAQQFPDLHSELNLSSLELGDSALYFCASSVDGGNEQFFGPGTRLTVL.

This chain connects TRBV27 to TRBJ1-5; unclear D gene. In germline, CDR1 is MNHEY, CDR2 SMNVEV (reference sequence). Trimming took 2 bases from V and 5 from J, leaving 7 bases between them. This CDR3 spans 13 amino acids. The CDR3 loop is CASSLRVDQPQHF. The CDR3 DNA follows: TGTGCCAGCAGTTTAAGGGTGGATCAGCCCCAGCATTTT.

The chain carries TRBV4-1 and TRBJ1-2; 11 bases map to TRBD1. This CDR3 region has 15 residues. CDR1 is MGHRA, CDR2 YSYEKL, per germline. V dropped 4 bases and J dropped 6; count of bases not matched to a gene: 7. In DNA, the CDR3 is TGCGCCAGCAGCCTACGGACAGGGGGCGGGGATGGCTACACCTTC. Translation: CASSLRTGGGDGYTF.

The rearrangement joins TRBV30 to TRBJ2-2; D call uncertain. The CDR3 contains 16 residues. V lost 0 bases, J lost 4 bases, and 15 bases lay in between. Germline V gene sequence: CDR1 GTSNPN, CDR2 SVGIG (reference sequence). Here the CDR3 reads CAWSVYMGPSTGELFF. Here the CDR3 DNA reads TGTGCCTGGAGTGTATATATGGGTCCTTCCACCGGGGAGCTGTTTTTT.

V is TRBV7-8 and J is TRBJ2-3, with D uncertain. The CDR3 sequence is 15 residues long. Germline-derived CDR1 and CDR2 are SGHVS and FQNEAQ. The V end lost 6 bases, the J end lost 3 bases, and 16 bases lay between the germline ends. Written as DNA, the CDR3 is TGTGCCAGCAGTCCGGTTCCCCTAGAGACAGATACGCAGTATTTT. Translating gives CASSPVPLETDTQYF.

This chain's CDR3 is CASSSRTSGMYNEQFF. DNA for the CDR3: TGTGCCAGCAGTTCAAGGACTAGCGGTATGTACAATGAGCAGTTCTTC. The rearrangement links TRBV27 to TRBJ2-1; 10 bases agree with TRBD2. Germline V CDR1 and CDR2: MNHEY, SMNVEV (reference sequence). The CDR3 consists of 16 residues. Trimming removed 4 bases from V and 4 bases from J; junction bases left unmatched: 7.

The chain carries TRBV5-4 and TRBJ2-3, with TRBD2 matching over 10 bases. V shed 4 bases and J 6 bases; nucleotides not matched to a gene: 5. CDR1 is SGHNT, CDR2 YYREEE, per germline (reference sequence). CDR3 length: 14 residues. CDR3 residues: CASSTGTSEDTQYF. CDR3 nucleotide sequence: TGTGCCAGCAGCACTGGGACTAGCGAGGATACGCAGTATTTT.